This T cell receptor beta chain was sequenced in a study of T cells in localized non-small cell lung cancer. Whole-study results and caveats: Heterogeneity within the tumor remains possible, as just one region underwent sequencing.

Points on this clone: No antigen is known for it.

Profiling relied on immunoSEQ multiplex PCR, and the TCRdb table lists in-frame clones only, not all of them. This table has 100,000 to 150,000 clones, about 90% appearing once. The sample consisted of peripheral blood, taken before any cancer treatment. The receptor comes from a female donor older than 55 with stage I lung adenocarcinoma.

The CDR3 DNA follows: TGTGCCACCAGCAGAGATGAAGGTCCGGTGACTGAAAAACTGTTTTTT. Amino acids: CATSRDEGPVTEKLFF. The chain is built from TRBV15 and TRBJ1-4; D gene uncertain. Germline V gene lookup returns CDR1 LNHNV and CDR2 YYDKDF (reference sequence). CDR3 size: 16 residues. V was pared by 0 bases and J by 7 bases, with 15 bases between.